This TCR beta chain was sequenced during a study of shared clonotypes between healthy human individuals. Study findings and constraints: What rarefaction showed was incomplete sorted-subset sequencing despite large depth.

V was shortened by 8 bases and J by 0 bases, with 19 bases between the two germline ends. Germline V CDR1 and CDR2: MNHNY, SVGAGI (reference sequence). The CDR3 has 16 residues. A split of CD4+ cells into CD45RA+ naive and CD45RA-negative memory subsets was performed. Details on this clone: Antigen unknown.

Genomic DNA of every subset was divided equally among multiple immunoSEQ plates. TCRdb keeps only in-frame clones here, not all; method: immunoSEQ multiplex PCR. The sample has some 200,000 clones, about 93% seen once. Sequenced sample: naive CD4+ T cells sorted from blood. Subset: CD45RA+ positively selected. The chain couples TRBV6-6 to TRBJ1-1; no reliable D call. This TCR derives from a woman under 40 in good health. CDR3 sequence reads: CASVSDGPILNTEAFF. The CDR3 region has the DNA TGTGCCAGCGTTTCCGATGGGCCTATCTTGAACACTGAAGCTTTCTTT.